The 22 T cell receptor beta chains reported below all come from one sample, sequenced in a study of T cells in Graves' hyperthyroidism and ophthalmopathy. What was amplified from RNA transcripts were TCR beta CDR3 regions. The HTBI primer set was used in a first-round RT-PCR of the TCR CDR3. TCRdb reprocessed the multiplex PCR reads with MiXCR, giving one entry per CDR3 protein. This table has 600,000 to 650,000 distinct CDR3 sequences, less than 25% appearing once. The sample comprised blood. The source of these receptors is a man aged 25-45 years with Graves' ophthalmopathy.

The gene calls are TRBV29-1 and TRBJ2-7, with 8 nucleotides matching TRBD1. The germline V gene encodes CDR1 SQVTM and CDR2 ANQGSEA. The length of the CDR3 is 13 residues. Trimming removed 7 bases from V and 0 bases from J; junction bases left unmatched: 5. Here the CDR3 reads CSGTGGDSYEQYF. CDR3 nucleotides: TGCAGCGGTACAGGGGGTGACTCCTACGAGCAGTACTTC.

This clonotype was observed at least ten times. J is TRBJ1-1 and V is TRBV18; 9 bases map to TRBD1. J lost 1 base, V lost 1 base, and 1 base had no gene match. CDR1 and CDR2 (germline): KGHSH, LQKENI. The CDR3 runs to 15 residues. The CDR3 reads CASSPQGQGNTEAFF. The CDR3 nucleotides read TGTGCCAGCTCACCACAGGGACAGGGGAACACTGAAGCTTTCTTT.

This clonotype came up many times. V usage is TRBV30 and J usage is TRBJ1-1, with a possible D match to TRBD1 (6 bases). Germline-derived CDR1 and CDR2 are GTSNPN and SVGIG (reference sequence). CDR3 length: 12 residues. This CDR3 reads CAVHRGPPEAFF. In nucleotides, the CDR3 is TGTGCTGTCCATCGGGGGCCCCCTGAAGCTTTCTTT.

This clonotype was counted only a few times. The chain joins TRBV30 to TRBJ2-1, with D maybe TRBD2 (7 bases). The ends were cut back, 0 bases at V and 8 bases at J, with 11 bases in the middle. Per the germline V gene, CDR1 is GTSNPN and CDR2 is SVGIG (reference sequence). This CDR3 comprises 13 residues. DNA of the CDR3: TGTGCCTGGAGTGTAGGGGGGGCCCATGAGCAGTTCTTC. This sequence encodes CAWSVGGAHEQFF.

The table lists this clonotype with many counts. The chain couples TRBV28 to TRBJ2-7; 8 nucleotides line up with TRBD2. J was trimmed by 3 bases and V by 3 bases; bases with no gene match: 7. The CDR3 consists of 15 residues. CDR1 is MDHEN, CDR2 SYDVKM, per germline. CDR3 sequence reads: CASSFVAGTDYEQYF. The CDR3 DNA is TGTGCCAGCAGTTTTGTAGCGGGAACTGACTACGAGCAGTACTTC.

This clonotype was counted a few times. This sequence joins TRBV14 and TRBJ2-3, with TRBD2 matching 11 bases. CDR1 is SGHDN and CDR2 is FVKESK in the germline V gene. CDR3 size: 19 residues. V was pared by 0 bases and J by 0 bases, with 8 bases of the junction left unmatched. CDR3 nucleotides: TGTGCCAGCAGCCAAGACCCAGGGACTAGCGGCTTTAGCACAGATACGCAGTATTTT. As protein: CASSQDPGTSGFSTDTQYF.

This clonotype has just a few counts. The CDR3: CASSPYRRQSEAFF. The CDR3 coding sequence is TGTGCCAGCAGCCCATACCGAAGACAGTCTGAAGCTTTCTTT. The rearrangement joins TRBV9 to TRBJ1-1, with D perhaps TRBD1 (5 bases). This CDR3 is 14 amino acids long. The germline V and J ends were trimmed by 4 bases and 6 bases, with 16 bases remaining between them. Germline V gene data show CDR1 as SGDLS and CDR2 as YYNGEE.

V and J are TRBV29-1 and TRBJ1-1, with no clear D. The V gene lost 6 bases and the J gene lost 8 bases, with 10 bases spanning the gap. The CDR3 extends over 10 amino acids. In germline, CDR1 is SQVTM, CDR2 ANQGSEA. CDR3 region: CSVKDGEAFF. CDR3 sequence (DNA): TGCAGCGTCAAAGACGGGGAAGCTTTCTTT. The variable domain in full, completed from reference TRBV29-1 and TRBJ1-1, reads SAVISQKPSRDICQRGTSLTIQCQVDSQVTMMFWYRQQPGQSLTLIATANQGSEATYESGFVIDKFPISRPNLTFSTLTVSNMSPEDSSIYLCSVKDGEAFFGQGTRLTVV.

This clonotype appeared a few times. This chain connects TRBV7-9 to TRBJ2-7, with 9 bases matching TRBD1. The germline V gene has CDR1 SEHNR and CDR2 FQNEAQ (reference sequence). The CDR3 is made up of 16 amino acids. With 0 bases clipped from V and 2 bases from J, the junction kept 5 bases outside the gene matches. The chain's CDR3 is CASSLAGQGGTYEQYF. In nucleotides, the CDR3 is TGTGCCAGCAGCTTAGCGGGACAGGGAGGTACCTACGAGCAGTACTTC.

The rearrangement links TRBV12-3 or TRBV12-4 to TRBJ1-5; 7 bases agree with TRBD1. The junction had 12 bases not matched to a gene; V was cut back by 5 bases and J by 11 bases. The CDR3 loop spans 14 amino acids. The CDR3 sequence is CASSPRQGPLSQHF. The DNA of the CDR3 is TGTGCCAGCAGTCCCAGACAGGGCCCCTTGTCCCAGCATTTT.

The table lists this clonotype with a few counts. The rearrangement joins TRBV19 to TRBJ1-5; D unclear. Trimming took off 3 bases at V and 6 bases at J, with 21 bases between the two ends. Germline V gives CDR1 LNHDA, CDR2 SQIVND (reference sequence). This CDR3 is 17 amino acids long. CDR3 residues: CASSISWVPTRGQPQHF. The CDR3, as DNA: TGTGCCAGTAGTATCAGCTGGGTCCCCACTCGCGGTCAGCCCCAGCATTTT.

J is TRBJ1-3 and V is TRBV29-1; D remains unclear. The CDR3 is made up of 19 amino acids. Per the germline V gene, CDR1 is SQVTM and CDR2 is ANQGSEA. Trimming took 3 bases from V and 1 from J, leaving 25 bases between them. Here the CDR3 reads CSVEWALPPPGPSGNTIYF. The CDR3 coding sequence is TGCAGCGTTGAGTGGGCTCTCCCACCCCCGGGCCCATCTGGAAACACCATATATTTT.

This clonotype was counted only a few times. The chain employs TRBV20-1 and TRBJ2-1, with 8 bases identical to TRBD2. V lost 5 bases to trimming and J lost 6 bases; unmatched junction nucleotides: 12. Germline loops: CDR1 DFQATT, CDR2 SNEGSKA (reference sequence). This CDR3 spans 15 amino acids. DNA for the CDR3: TGCAGTGCTTTGGGTCGGGAGGGTAGGCGCAATGAGCAGTTCTTC. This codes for CSALGREGRRNEQFF.

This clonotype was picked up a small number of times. Here the CDR3 reads CASSFGSGYEQYF. The CDR3 coding sequence is TGTGCCAGCAGCTTCGGCAGTGGGTACGAGCAGTACTTC. The chain is built from TRBV13 and TRBJ2-7; D gene ambiguous. CDR1 is PRHDT, CDR2 FYEKMQ, per germline (reference sequence). This CDR3 region has 13 residues. The germline V and J ends were trimmed by 3 bases and 4 bases, with 10 bases remaining between them.

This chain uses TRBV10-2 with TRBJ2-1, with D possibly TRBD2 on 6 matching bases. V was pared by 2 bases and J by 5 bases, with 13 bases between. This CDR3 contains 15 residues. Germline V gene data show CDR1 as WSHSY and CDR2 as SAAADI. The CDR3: CASSERAGFHNEQFF. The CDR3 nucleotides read TGCGCCAGCAGTGAGCGGGCGGGATTCCACAATGAGCAGTTCTTC.

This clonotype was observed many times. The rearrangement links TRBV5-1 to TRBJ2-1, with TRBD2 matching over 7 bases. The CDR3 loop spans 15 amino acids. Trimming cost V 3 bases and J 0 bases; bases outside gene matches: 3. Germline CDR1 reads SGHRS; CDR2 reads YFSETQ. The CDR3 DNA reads TGCGCCAGCAGCTCCAGCGGGAACTCCTACAATGAGCAGTTCTTC. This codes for CASSSSGNSYNEQFF.

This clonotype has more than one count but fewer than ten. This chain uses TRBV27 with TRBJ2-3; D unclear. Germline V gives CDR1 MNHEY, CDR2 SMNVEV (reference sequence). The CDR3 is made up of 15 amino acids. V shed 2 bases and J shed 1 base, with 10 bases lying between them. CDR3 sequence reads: CASSLGVRRTDTQYF. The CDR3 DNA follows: TGTGCCAGCAGTTTAGGGGTCCGACGCACAGATACGCAGTATTTT.

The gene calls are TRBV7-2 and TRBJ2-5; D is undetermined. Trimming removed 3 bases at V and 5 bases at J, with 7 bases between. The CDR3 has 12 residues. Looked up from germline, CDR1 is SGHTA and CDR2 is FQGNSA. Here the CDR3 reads CASSFAQETQYF. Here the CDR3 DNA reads TGTGCCAGCAGCTTCGCCCAGGAGACCCAGTACTTC. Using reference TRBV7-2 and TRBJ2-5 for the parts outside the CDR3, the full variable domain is GAGVSQSPSNKVTEKGKDVELRCDPISGHTALYWYRQSLGQGLEFLIYFQGNSAPDKSGLPSDRFSAERTGGSVSTLTIQRTQQEDSAVYLCASSFAQETQYFGPGTRLLVL.

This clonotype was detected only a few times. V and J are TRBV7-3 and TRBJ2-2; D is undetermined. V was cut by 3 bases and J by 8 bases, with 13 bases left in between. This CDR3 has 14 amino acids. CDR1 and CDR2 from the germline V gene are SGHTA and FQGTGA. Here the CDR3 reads CASSLSTDPGELFF. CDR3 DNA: TGTGCCAGCAGCTTGTCGACTGACCCTGGGGAGCTGTTTTTT.

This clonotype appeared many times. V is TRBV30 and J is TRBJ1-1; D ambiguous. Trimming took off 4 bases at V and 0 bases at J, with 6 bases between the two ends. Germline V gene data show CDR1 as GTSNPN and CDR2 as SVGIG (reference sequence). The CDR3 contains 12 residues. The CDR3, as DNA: TGTGCCTGGAAAAGTTTGAACACTGAAGCTTTCTTT. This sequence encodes CAWKSLNTEAFF.

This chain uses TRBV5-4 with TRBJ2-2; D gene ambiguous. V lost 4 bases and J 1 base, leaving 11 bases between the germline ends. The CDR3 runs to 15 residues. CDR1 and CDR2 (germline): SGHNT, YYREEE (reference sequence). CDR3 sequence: CASSTRLENTGELFF. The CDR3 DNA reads TGTGCCAGCAGCACGCGGTTAGAGAACACCGGGGAGCTGTTTTTT.

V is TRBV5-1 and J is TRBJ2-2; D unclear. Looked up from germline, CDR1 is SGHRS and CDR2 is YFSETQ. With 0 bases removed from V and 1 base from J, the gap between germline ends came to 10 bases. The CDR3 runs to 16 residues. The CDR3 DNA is TGCGCCAGCAGCTTGGCCGGTAGAGGGAACACCGGGGAGCTGTTTTTT. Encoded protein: CASSLAGRGNTGELFF.